The source of this T cell receptor beta chain is a study of cytomegalovirus exposure and HLA in healthy donors. Points from the study as a whole: Versus the roughly 700-donor mean, an Asian-associated ancestry cluster reportedly showed fewer N-insertions in a later analysis. In a later analysis, CMV-associated beta chains were mostly HLA-associated, it appeared. Across donors, most TCRs were seen rarely, yet some public ones were widespread.

PCR amplification relied on 60 Vbeta primers (plus 13 Jbeta primers). Libraries were prepared by immunoSEQ multiplex PCR; TCRdb keeps only in-frame clonotypes and omits some of them. This table holds over 85,000 clones, 65% to 85% found once. Each of the donors was a healthy bone marrow donor. This clone is categorized as medium-sized. Its antigen remains unknown. The junction had 3 bases not matched to a gene; V was cut back by 4 bases and J by 6 bases. Germline CDR1 and CDR2: SEHNR and FQNEAQ (reference sequence). There are 13 residues in the CDR3. The receptor's source is a man in his forties in good health and CMV-seronegative. The rearrangement joins TRBV7-9 to TRBJ2-7; 10 bases map to TRBD1. The specimen sequenced was PBMCs. Here the CDR3 reads CASSYGTGVEQYF. DNA of the CDR3: TGTGCCAGCAGCTACGGGACAGGGGTCGAGCAGTACTTC.